These T cell receptor beta chains were read from a single sample in a study of blood T cell repertoires in COVID-19. Generated by immunoSEQ multiplex PCR, the TCRdb table keeps only in-frame clones and is missing some. The sample lists roughly 150,000 clones; roughly 85% were seen once. Sequencing was done on a sample of PBMCs or T cells enriched from blood (not recorded which). The receptors were sampled from a man aged 45 to 65 who had recovered from COVID-19. The CDR3 runs from the conserved cysteine through the conserved F or W. Each record gives: V gene, clone size, J gene, D gene, CDR3 protein, CDR3 DNA. D genes are given only for firm matches. A clone size is listed for some rows: how often the clone was seen (once, few, many), or a class if it is expanded.

>TRBV7-2|NA|TRBJ1-5|NA
CASSLQGYSNQPQHF
TGTGCCAGCAGCTTACAGGGTTATAGCAATCAGCCCCAGCATTTT
>TRBV3-1/TRBV3-2|NA|TRBJ1-2|TRBD1
CASSRHHRGPNYGYTF
TGTGCCAGCAGCCGTCACCACAGGGGGCCTAACTATGGCTACACCTTC
>TRBV2|NA|TRBJ1-1|NA
CASSESYGRTTEAFF
TGTGCCAGCAGTGAAAGTTATGGCCGAACGACTGAAGCTTTCTTT
>TRBV25-1|few|TRBJ2-1|TRBD2
CASSDILAGGYNEQFF
TGTGCCAGCAGTGACATCCTAGCGGGAGGCTACAATGAGCAGTTCTTC
>TRBV5-5|NA|TRBJ2-5|TRBD1
CASGWTGFQETQYF
TGTGCCAGCGGCTGGACAGGTTTCCAAGAGACCCAGTACTTC
>TRBV12-3/TRBV12-4|NA|TRBJ1-2|NA
CASSFRGGYGYTF
TGTGCCAGCAGTTTTAGGGGGGGCTATGGCTACACCTTC
>TRBV7-9|NA|TRBJ2-1|NA
CASSLPGSAYNEQFF
TGTGCCAGCAGCTTACCCGGGAGCGCCTACAATGAGCAGTTCTTC
>TRBV7-2|NA|TRBJ1-5|NA
CASSSTRFVDQPQHF
TGTGCCAGCAGCTCAACCAGGTTCGTCGATCAGCCCCAGCATTTT
>TRBV7-2|NA|TRBJ2-7|TRBD2
CASSLLGGRAGEQYF
TGTGCCAGCAGCTTATTAGGCGGGAGGGCCGGTGAGCAGTACTTC
>TRBV18|NA|TRBJ2-7|NA
CASSPPRTSYEQYF
TGTGCCAGCTCACCACCGCGAACCTCCTACGAGCAGTACTTC
>TRBV15|NA|TRBJ2-1|NA
CATSRDWLSYNEQFF
TGTGCCACCAGCAGAGACTGGCTTTCCTACAATGAGCAGTTCTTC
>TRBV9|NA|TRBJ1-2|NA
CASSVGVARVNYGYTF
TGTGCCAGCAGCGTAGGAGTGGCCAGGGTTAACTATGGCTACACCTTC
>TRBV4-1|NA|TRBJ1-2|TRBD1
CASSGQGARGYTF
TGCGCCAGCAGCGGACAGGGGGCGAGGGGCTACACCTTC
>TRBV27|NA|TRBJ2-3|NA
CASSFFRTSTDTQYF
TGTGCCAGCAGTTTCTTTCGGACTAGCACAGATACGCAGTATTTT
>TRBV28|NA|TRBJ2-5|TRBD1
CASRLQGQAPHQETQYF
TGTGCCAGCAGACTTCAGGGACAGGCCCCTCACCAAGAGACCCAGTACTTC
>TRBV28|NA|TRBJ2-3|TRBD1
CASSATGVSTDTQYF
TGTGCCAGCAGCGCGACAGGGGTTAGCACAGATACGCAGTATTTT
>TRBV7-2|once|TRBJ1-1|TRBD1
CASSSRPGTGMNTEAFF
TGTGCCAGCAGCTCACGTCCCGGGACAGGGATGAACACTGAAGCTTTCTTT
>TRBV11-2|NA|TRBJ2-3|NA
CASSLDEGDTQYF
TGTGCCAGCAGCTTAGATGAGGGAGATACGCAGTATTTT
>TRBV5-1|NA|TRBJ1-3|NA
CASSFQTGVGNTIYF
TGCGCCAGCAGCTTTCAGACAGGAGTAGGAAACACCATATATTTT
>TRBV19|NA|TRBJ1-1|TRBD1
CASSKPGQGVNTEAFF
TGTGCCAGTAGTAAACCGGGACAGGGAGTGAACACTGAAGCTTTCTTT
>TRBV5-1|NA|TRBJ1-4|NA
CASTYGLNEKLFF
TGCGCCAGCACCTACGGACTGAATGAAAAACTGTTTTTT
>TRBV28|NA|TRBJ2-7|NA
CASSPNSLGQRTYEQYF
TGTGCCAGCAGTCCAAACAGCCTCGGACAGCGAACCTACGAGCAGTACTTC
>TRBV12-3/TRBV12-4|NA|TRBJ1-1|TRBD1
CASTVTGYTEAFF
TGTGCCAGCACTGTGACAGGGTACACTGAAGCTTTCTTT
>TRBV24-1|few|TRBJ1-2|TRBD1
CATSDPTPGTDNYGYTF
TGTGCCACCAGTGACCCCACTCCCGGGACAGACAACTATGGCTACACCTTC
>TRBV18|NA|TRBJ2-5|NA
CASSRRTAQETQYF
TGTGCCAGCTCACGTAGGACAGCCCAAGAGACCCAGTACTTC
>TRBV28|few|TRBJ2-2|TRBD1
CASSLHRGRRSERPNTGELFF
TGTGCCAGCAGTTTGCACAGGGGGCGGAGGTCCGAACGACCGAACACCGGGGAGCTGTTTTTT
>TRBV7-9|NA|TRBJ2-7|TRBD2
CASSLAKKLAAEKPYEQYF
TGTGCCAGCAGCTTAGCCAAGAAACTAGCGGCAGAAAAACCCTACGAGCAGTACTTC
>TRBV5-4|NA|TRBJ1-3|TRBD1
CASSPWTGGALSSGNTIYF
TGTGCCAGCAGCCCGTGGACAGGTGGAGCCTTGAGCTCTGGAAACACCATATATTTT
>TRBV7-2|NA|TRBJ2-2|NA
CASSTAGGFTGELFF
TGTGCCAGTTCAACCGCGGGCGGATTCACCGGGGAGCTGTTTTTT